Shown below are 5 T cell receptor beta chains from a single sample sequenced in a study of blood T cell repertoires in COVID-19. The table came from immunoSEQ multiplex PCR; TCRdb's copy has only in-frame clones and leaves some out. This table has around 270,000 clones, 80% to 85% appearing once. Sequenced sample: peripheral blood. The receptors originated from a person aged 65 to 79 with COVID-19, enrolled during active disease.

The rearrangement links TRBV7-2 to TRBJ1-4; a weak D match, TRBD1 (5 bases). The CDR3 has 14 amino acids. CDR1 SGHTA and CDR2 FQGNSA come from the germline V gene. Deletions cut 3 bases from V and 7 bases from J, with 12 bases between. The CDR3 region is CASSFQGPGEKLFF. The DNA for the CDR3 is TGTGCCAGCAGCTTCCAGGGCCCTGGTGAAAAACTGTTTTTT.

The chain employs TRBV6-5 and TRBJ1-5; D is uncertain. CDR1 and CDR2 (germline): MNHEY, SVGAGI. The CDR3 covers 14 residues. The V and J ends lost 6 bases and 5 bases respectively, with 14 bases between them. The CDR3 spells CASSGIGVDQPQHF. The DNA for the CDR3 is TGTGCCAGCAGCGGGATTGGGGTGGATCAGCCCCAGCATTTT.

The chain uses TRBV7-9 and TRBJ2-5, with TRBD1 matching 7 bases. This CDR3 is 15 amino acids long. After removal of 5 bases from V and 2 bases from J, the junction contained 8 bases not matched to a gene. Germline assignment: CDR1 SEHNR and CDR2 FQNEAQ (reference sequence). This CDR3 is CASSTRQGIQETQYF. CDR3 in DNA: TGTGCCAGCAGCACCCGACAGGGAATACAAGAGACCCAGTACTTC.

The chain links TRBV5-1 to TRBJ1-3; D call uncertain. Germline V gives CDR1 SGHRS, CDR2 YFSETQ. V gave up 4 bases and J gave up 2 bases, with 13 bases separating them. This CDR3 is 15 amino acids long. In DNA, the CDR3 is TGCGCCAGCAGCATGGCAGCGGTCCCTGGAAACACCATATATTTT. The encoded protein is CASSMAAVPGNTIYF.

This clone occurred once. The J gene is TRBJ1-6, the V gene TRBV28; 7 bases align to TRBD1. V was clipped by 3 bases and J by 8 bases; unmatched bases: 7. Per the germline V gene, CDR1 is MDHEN and CDR2 is SYDVKM. CDR3 size: 15 residues. CDR3 loop: CASSFSGGSYSPLHF. CDR3 coding DNA: TGTGCCAGCAGTTTCTCAGGGGGTAGTTATTCACCCCTCCACTTT.